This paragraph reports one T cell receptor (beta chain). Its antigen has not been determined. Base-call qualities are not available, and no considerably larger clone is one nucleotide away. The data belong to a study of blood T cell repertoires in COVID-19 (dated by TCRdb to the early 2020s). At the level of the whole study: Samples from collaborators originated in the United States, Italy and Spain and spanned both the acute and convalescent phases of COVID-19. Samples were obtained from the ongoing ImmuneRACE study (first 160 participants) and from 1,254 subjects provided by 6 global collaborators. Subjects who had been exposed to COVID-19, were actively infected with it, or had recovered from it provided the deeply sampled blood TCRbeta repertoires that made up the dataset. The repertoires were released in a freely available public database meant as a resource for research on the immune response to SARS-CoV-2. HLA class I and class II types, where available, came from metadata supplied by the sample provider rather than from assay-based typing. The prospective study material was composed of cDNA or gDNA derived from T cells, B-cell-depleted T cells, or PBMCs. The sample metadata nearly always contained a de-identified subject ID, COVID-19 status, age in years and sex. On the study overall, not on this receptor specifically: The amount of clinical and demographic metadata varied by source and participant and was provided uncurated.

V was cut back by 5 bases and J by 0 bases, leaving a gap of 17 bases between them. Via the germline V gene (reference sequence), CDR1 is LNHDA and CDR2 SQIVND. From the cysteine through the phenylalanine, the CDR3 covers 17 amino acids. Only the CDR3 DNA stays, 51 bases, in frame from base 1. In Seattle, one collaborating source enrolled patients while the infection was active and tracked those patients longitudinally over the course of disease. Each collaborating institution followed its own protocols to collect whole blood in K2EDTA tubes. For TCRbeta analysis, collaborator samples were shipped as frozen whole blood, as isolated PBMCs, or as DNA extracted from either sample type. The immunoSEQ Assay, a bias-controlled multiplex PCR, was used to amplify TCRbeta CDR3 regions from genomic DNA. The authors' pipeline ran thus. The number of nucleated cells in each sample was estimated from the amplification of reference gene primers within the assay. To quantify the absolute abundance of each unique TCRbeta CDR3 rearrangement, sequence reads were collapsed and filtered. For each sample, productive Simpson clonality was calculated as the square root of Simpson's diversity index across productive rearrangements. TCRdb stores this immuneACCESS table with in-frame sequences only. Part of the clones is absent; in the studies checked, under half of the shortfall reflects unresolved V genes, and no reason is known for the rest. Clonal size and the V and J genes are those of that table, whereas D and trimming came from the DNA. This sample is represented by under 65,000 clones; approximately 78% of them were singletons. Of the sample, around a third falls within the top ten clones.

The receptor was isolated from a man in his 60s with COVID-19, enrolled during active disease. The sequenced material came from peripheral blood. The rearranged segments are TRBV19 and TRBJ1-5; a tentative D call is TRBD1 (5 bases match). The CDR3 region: CASSPQGWRNSNQPQHF. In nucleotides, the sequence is TGTGCCAGTAGTCCCCAGGGATGGAGAAATAGCAATCAGCCCCAGCATTTT.